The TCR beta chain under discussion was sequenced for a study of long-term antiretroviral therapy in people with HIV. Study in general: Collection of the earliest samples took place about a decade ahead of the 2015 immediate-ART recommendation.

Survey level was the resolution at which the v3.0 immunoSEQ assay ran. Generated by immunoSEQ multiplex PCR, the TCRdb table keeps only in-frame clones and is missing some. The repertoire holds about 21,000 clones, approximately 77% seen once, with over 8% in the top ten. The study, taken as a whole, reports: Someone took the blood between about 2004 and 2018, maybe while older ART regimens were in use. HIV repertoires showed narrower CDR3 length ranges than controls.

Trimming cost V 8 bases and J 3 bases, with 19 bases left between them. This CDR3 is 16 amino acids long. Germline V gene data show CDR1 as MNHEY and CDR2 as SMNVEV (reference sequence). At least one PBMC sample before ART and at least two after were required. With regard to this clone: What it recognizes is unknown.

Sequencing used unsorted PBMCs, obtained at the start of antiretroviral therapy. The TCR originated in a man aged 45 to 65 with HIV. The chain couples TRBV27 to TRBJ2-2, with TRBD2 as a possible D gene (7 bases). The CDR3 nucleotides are TGTGCCAGCGCTTTACTGGCGGGGGCCGACACCGGGGAGCTGTTTTTT. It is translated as CASALLAGADTGELFF.